This T cell receptor beta chain is from a study of graft-versus-host responses after intestinal transplantation. Study-level points and caveats: Clonal ratios of graft-versus-host to host-versus-graft in allografts were high for patients exhibiting graft-donor T cell macrochimerism. GvH clones were identified in recipient marrow, with some first appearing in ileum or blood. The highest levels of circulating GvH clones went along with early declines in HvG clones after transplant.

The table came from immunoSEQ multiplex PCR; TCRdb's copy has only in-frame clones and leaves some out. The table lists 90,000 to 150,000 clones, about 93% of them singletons. Germline CDR1 reads LNHNV; CDR2 reads YYDKDF (reference sequence). The J segment lost 7 bases and the V segment lost 3 bases, leaving 17 bases of the junction unmatched. CDR3 length: 20 amino acids. A word on this clone: Its antigen remains unidentified.

The clonotype originates from a human donor who received an intestinal transplant. The sample here was unstimulated CD4+ T cells sorted from spleen or lymph node cells, taken before intestinal transplant. This sequence joins TRBV15 and TRBJ2-1; 14 bases are shared with TRBD2. The CDR3 DNA follows: TGTGCCACCAGCAGCCTGGGAGGACTAGCGGGAGGCCCCTGGGGGAATGAGCAGTTCTTC. It codes for CATSSLGGLAGGPWGNEQFF.